This T cell receptor (beta chain) is drawn from a study of CD4 T cells in relation to SARS-CoV-2 and coronaviruses. Sequenced by immunoSEQ multiplex PCR; TCRdb stores in-frame clones only, minus some. The sample shows under 25,000 clones, about 79% of them seen only once. Before the COVID-19 pandemic, during about 2011-2019, CD4+ T cells were taken from unexposed donors. The cells were cultured for under twelve days before CD4+ T cells were isolated. Comments on this clone: Its antigen is undetermined.

V lost 5 bases, J lost 5 bases, and 12 bases lay in between. This CDR3 is 14 amino acids long. The germline gives CDR1 SGHAT, CDR2 FQNNGV. Sequencing was performed on CD4+ T cells from PBMCs, cultured in vitro. The origin of this receptor is a human donor in good health. V is TRBV11-2 and J is TRBJ2-2; D unresolved. In DNA form, the CDR3 reads TGTGCCAGCAGCGCAAATGCAGGAACCGGGGAGCTGTTTTTT. It is translated as CASSANAGTGELFF.